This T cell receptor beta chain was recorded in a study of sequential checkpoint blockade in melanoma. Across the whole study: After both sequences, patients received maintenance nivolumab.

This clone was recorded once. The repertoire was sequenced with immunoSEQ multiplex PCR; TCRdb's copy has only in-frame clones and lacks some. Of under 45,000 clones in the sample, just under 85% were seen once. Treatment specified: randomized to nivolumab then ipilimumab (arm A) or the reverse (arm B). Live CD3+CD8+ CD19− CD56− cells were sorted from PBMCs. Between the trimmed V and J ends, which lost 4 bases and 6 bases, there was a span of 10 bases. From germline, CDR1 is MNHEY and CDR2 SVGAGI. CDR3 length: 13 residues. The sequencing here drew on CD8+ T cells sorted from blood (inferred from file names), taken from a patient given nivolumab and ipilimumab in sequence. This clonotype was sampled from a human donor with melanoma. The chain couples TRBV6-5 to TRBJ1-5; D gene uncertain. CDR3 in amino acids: CASSSVEGQPQHF. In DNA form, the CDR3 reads TGTGCCAGCAGTTCGGTGGAGGGTCAGCCCCAGCATTTT.